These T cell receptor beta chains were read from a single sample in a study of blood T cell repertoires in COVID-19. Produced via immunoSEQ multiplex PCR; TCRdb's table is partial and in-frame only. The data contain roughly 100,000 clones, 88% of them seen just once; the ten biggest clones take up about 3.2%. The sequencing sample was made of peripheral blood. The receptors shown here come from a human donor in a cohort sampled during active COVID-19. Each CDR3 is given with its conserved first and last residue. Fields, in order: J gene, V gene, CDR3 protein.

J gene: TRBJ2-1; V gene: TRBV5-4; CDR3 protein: CASSLSVRYNEQFF
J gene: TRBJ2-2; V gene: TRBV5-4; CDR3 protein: CASSVRRGGELFF
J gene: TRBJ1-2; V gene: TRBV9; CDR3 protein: CASSGRTGSYGYTF
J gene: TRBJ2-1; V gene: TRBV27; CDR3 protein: CASTPPNRGDNEQFF
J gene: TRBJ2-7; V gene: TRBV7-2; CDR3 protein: CASTPMGGMIYEQYF
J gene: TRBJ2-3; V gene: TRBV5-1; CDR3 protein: CASSNRLAGGITDTQYF
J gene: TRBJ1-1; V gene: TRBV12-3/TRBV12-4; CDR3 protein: CASSRNTEAFF
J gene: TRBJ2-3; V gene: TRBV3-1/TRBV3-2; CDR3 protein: CASSLPGQGTWDTQYF
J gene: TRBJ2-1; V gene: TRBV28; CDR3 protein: CASSLRGHAGYEQFF
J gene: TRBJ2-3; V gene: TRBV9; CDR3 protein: CASSAPGQGVTDTQYF
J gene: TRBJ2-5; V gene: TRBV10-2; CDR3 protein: CASRPSGGQETQYF
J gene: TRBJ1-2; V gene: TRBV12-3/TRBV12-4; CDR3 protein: CASSAGAFLGYTF
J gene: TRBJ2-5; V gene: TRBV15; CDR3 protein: CATSRLDRGRGETQYF
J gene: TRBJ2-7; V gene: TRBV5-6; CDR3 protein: CASSLGRDRVEQYF
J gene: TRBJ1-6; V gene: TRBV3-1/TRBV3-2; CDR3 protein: CASSHGQGASYNSPLHF
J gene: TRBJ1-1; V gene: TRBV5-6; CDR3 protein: CASTPLGRGNMNTEAFF
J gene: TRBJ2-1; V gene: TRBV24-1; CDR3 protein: CATSPVLEQFF
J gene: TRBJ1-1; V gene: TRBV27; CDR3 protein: CASSLTQGHTEAFF
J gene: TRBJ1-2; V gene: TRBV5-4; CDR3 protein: CASSSAVVANYGYTF
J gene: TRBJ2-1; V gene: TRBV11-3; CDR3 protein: CASSSGPMGGEQFF
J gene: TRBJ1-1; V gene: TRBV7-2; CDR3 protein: CASRSSGPTEAFF
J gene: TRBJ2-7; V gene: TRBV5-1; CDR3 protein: CASSLRGQGAYEQYF
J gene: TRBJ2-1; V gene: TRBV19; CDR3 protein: CASRQVRVLGNEQFF